This TCR beta chain emerged from a study of T cell responses to AZD1222 COVID-19 vaccine. The germline CDR1 and CDR2 sequences are MNHEY and SMNVEV (reference sequence). This CDR3 spans 11 amino acids. V lost 3 bases and J 4 bases, leaving 3 bases between the germline ends. To note about this clone: The antigen is not known. Other DNA sequences in this specimen translate into the identical CDR3.

The method was immunoSEQ multiplex PCR; TCRdb's version includes in-frame clones alone and lacks a portion of them. The table records fewer than 150,000 clones, approximately 93% of them present only once. Study results and caveats: Repertoire collection took place solely once the T cell response had peaked. It was only a handful of AZD1222 recipients who were seropositive at baseline.

The sample was peripheral blood, taken on day 0 of AZD1222 vaccination. This rearrangement joins TRBV27 to TRBJ2-5, with D hard to call. This TCR derives from an adult in good health. Here the CDR3 reads CASSLGETQYF. The CDR3 nucleotides read TGTGCCAGCAGTTTGGGAGAGACCCAGTACTTC.